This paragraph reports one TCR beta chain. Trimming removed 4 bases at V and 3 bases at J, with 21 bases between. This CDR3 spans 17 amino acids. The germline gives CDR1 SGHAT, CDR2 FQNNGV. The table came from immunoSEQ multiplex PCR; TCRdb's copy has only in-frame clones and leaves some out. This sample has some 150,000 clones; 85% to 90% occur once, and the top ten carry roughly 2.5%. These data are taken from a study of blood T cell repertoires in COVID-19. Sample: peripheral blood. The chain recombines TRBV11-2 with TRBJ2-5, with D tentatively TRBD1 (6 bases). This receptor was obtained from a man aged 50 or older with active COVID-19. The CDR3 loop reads CASSSTGRKKGEETQYF. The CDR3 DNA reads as TGTGCCAGCAGCTCAACGGGACGCAAGAAGGGGGAAGAGACCCAGTACTTC.